This T cell receptor beta chain was identified during a study of OX40 agonist ivuxolimab in advanced cancers. Overall study: Every 2 weeks, patients received ivuxolimab intravenously, dosed at 0.01 to 10 mg/kg. General observations from the study: Also present in some nonresponders was a low level of normalized T-cell clonal expansion. At 0.1 to 3.0 mg/kg and by week 6, clonal expansion occurred in CD4+ and CD8+ blood T cells.

Generated by immunoSEQ multiplex PCR, the TCRdb table keeps only in-frame clones and is missing some. Of tens of thousands of clones listed, over 80% are singletons. V was cut by 5 bases and J by 4 bases, with 14 bases left in between. Germline V gene sequence: CDR1 MNHNY, CDR2 SVGAGI (reference sequence). The CDR3 spans 14 residues. On this clone itself: Antigen specificity is unknown.

V and J are TRBV6-6 and TRBJ1-2; D is possibly TRBD1 (6 bases). This TCR came from an adult with an advanced solid tumor such as melanoma, head and neck, liver or kidney cancer. Sequences were derived from CD4+ or CD8+ T cells sorted from blood, sampled in a trial of the OX40 agonist ivuxolimab. In DNA, the CDR3 is TGTGCCAGCAGTGACCAGGGGACGAGCTATGGCTACACCTTC. Encoded protein: CASSDQGTSYGYTF.